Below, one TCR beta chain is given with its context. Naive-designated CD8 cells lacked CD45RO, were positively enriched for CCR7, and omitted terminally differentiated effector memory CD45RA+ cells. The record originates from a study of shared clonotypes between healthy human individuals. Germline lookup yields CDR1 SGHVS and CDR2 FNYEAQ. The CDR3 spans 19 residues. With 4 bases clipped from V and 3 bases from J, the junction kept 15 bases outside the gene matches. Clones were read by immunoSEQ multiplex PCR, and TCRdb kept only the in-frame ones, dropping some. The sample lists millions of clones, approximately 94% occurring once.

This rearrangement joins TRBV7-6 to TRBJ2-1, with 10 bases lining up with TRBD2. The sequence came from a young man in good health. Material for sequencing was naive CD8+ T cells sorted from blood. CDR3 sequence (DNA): TGTGCCAGCAGCTCAGAAGCGGGAGGGCCCTTTAATTACTACAATGAGCAGTTCTTC. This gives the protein CASSSEAGGPFNYYNEQFF.